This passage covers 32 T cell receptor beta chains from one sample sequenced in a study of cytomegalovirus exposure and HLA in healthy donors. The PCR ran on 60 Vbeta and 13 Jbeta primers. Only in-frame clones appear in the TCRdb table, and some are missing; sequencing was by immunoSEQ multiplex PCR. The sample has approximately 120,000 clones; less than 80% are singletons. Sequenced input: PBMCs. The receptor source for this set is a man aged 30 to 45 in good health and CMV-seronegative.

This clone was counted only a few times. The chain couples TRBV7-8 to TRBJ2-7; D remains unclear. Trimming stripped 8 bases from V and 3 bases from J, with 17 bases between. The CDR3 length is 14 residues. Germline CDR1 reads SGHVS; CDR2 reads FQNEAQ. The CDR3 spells CASQPSRDNYEQYF. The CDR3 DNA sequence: TGTGCCAGCCAACCCTCGAGAGATAACTACGAGCAGTACTTC.

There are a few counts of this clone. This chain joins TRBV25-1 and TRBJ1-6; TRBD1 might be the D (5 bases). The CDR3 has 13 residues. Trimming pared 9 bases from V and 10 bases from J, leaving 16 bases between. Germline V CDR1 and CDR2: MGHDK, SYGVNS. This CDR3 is CASSDVQASPLHF. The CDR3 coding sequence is TGTGCCAGTTCAGACGTACAGGCGTCACCCCTCCACTTT.

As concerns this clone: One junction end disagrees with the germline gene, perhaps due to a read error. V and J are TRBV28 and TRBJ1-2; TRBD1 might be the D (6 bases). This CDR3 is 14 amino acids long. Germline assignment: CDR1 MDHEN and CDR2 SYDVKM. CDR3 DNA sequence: TGTGCCAGCAGTCCAACAGGGAAACCCTATGGCCACACCTTC. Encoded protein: CASSPTGKPYGHTF.

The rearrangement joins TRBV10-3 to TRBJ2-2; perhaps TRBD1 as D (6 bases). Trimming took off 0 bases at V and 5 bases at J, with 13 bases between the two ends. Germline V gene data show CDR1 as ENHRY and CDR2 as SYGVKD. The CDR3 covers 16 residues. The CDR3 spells CAISESGRGVTGELFF. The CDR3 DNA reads TGTGCCATCAGTGAGTCGGGCAGGGGAGTTACCGGGGAGCTGTTTTTT.

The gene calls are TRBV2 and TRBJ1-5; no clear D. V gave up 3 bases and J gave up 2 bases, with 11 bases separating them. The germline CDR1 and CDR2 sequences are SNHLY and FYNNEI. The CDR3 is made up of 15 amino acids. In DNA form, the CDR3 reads TGTGCCAGCAGTGACGAGGGAGCAGGCAATCAGCCCCAGCATTTT. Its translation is CASSDEGAGNQPQHF.

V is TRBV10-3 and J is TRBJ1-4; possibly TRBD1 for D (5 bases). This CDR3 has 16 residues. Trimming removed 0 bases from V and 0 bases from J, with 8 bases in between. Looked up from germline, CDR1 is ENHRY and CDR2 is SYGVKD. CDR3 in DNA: TGTGCCATCAGTGAGTCCGGGGGAGCAACTAATGAAAAACTGTTTTTT. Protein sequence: CAISESGGATNEKLFF.

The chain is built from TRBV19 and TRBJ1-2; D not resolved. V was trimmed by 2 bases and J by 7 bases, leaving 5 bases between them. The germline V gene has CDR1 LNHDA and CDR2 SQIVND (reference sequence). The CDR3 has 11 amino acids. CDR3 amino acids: CASSIYTGYTF. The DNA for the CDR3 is TGTGCCAGTAGTATATACACTGGCTACACCTTC.

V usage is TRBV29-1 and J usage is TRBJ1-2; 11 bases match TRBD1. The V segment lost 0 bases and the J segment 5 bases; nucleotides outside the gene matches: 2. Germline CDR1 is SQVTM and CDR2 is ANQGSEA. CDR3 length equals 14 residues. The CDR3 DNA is TGCAGCGTTGAAGATTGGGACAGGGGGTATGGCTACACCTTC. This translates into CSVEDWDRGYGYTF.

The CDR3, as DNA: TGTGCCAGCAGCGCAACTAGTTTTACAGATACGCAGTATTTT. The encoded protein is CASSATSFTDTQYF. This chain links TRBV2 with TRBJ2-3; D is possibly TRBD2 (5 bases). Per the germline V gene, CDR1 is SNHLY and CDR2 is FYNNEI. V lost 6 bases and J lost 3, with 13 bases in between. The CDR3 contains 14 residues.

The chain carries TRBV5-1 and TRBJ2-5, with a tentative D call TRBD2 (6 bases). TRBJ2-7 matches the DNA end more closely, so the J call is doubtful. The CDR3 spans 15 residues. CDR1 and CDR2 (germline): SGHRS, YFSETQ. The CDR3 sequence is CASSPPPGLPHEQYF. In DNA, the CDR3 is TGCGCCAGCAGCCCTCCCCCGGGACTTCCCCACGAGCAGTACTTC.

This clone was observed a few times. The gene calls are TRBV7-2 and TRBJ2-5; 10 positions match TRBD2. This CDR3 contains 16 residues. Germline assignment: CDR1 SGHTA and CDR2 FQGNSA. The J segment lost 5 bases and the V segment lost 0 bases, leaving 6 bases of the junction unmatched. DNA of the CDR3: TGTGCCAGCAGCTTAGCCAGCGGGGGGGCCTGGGAGACCCAGTACTTC. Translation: CASSLASGGAWETQYF.

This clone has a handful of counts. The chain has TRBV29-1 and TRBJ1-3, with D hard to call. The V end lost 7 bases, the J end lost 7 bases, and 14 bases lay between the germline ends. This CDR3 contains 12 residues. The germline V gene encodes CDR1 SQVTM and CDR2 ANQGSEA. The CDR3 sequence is CSAGVGGNTIYF. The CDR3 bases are TGCAGCGCCGGGGTAGGTGGTAACACCATATATTTT.

The CDR3 DNA is TGTGCCATCAGTGAGTTAACAGGGGGAGATGGCTACACCTTC. Translating gives CAISELTGGDGYTF. This rearrangement joins TRBV10-3 to TRBJ1-2, with TRBD1 matching over 8 bases. Germline CDR1 is ENHRY and CDR2 is SYGVKD. CDR3 size: 14 residues. V dropped 1 base and J dropped 6; count of bases not matched to a gene: 4.

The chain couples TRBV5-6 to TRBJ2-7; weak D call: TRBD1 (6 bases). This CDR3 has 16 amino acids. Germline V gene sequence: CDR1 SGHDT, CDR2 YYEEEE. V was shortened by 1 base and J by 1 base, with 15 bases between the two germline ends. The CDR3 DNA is TGTGCCAGCAGCTTGCGGTGGACAGAACTTTCCTACGAGCAGTACTTC. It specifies CASSLRWTELSYEQYF. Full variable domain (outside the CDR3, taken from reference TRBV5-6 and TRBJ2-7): DAGVTQSPTHLIKTRGQQVTLRCSPKSGHDTVSWYQQALGQGPQFIFQYYEEEERQRGNFPDRFSGHQFPNYSSELNVNALLLGDSALYLCASSLRWTELSYEQYFGPGTRLTVT.

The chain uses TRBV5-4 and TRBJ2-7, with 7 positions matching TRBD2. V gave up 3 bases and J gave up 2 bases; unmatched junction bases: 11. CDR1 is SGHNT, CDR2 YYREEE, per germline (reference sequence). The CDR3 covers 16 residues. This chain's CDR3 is CASSSLGDYNAYEQYF. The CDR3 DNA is TGTGCCAGCAGCTCTCTTGGGGACTACAACGCCTACGAGCAGTACTTC. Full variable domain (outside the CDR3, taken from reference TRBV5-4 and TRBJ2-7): ETGVTQSPTHLIKTRGQQVTLRCSSQSGHNTVSWYQQALGQGPQFIFQYYREEENGRGNFPPRFSGLQFPNYSSELNVNALELDDSALYLCASSSLGDYNAYEQYFGPGTRLTVT.

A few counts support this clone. The CDR3 sequence: CASSPGVDRGYYGYTF. CDR3 DNA sequence: TGTGCCAGCAGCCCAGGGGTGGACAGGGGTTACTATGGCTACACCTTC. The chain uses TRBV28 and TRBJ1-2, with 9 positions matching TRBD1. The length of the CDR3 is 16 residues. V lost 6 bases, J lost 3 bases, and 11 bases stayed unmatched. CDR1 MDHEN and CDR2 SYDVKM come from the germline V gene.

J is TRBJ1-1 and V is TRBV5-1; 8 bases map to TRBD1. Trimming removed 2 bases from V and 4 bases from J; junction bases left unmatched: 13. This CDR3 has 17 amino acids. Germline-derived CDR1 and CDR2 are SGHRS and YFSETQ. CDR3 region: CASSFDRGRGIGTEAFF. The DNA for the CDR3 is TGCGCCAGCAGCTTTGACAGGGGCCGGGGGATCGGCACTGAAGCTTTCTTT.

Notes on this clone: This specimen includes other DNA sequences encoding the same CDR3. In DNA, the CDR3 is TGTGCCAGCACTAGAATTCTAGCGGGATCAGATACGCAGTATTTT. Its protein is CASTRILAGSDTQYF. V gene TRBV7-9 combines with J gene TRBJ2-3; 9 bases are shared with TRBD2. The V segment lost 7 bases and the J segment 4 bases; nucleotides outside the gene matches: 9. The CDR3 has 15 residues. Germline CDR1 and CDR2: SEHNR and FQNEAQ (reference sequence).

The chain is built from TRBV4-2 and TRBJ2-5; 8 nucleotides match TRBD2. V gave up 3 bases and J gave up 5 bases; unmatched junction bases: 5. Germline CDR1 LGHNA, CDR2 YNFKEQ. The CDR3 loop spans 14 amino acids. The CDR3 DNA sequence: TGTGCCAGCAGCCACCCCCAGCGGGGGGAGACCCAGTACTTC. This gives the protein CASSHPQRGETQYF.

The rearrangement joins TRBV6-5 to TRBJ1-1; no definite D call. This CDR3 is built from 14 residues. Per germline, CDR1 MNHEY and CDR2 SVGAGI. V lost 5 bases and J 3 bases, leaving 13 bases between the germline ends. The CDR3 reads CASSLESKDTEAFF. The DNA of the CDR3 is TGTGCCAGCAGTCTTGAGAGTAAAGACACTGAAGCTTTCTTT.

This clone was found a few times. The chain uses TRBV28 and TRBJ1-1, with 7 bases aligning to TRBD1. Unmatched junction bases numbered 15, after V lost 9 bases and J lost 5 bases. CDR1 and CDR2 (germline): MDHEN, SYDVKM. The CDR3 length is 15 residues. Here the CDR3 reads CASLDTQGFWTEAFF. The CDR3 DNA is TGTGCCAGTTTGGATACACAGGGGTTTTGGACTGAAGCTTTCTTT.

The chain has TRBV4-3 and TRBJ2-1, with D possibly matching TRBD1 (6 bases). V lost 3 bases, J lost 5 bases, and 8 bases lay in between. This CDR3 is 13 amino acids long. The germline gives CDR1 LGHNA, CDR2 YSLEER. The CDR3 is CASSQRTDNEQFF. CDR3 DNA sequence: TGCGCCAGCAGCCAGCGGACAGACAATGAGCAGTTCTTC.

CDR3 in DNA: TGCGCCAGCAGCCAAGGCAGGCGGGAGACCGGGGAGCTGTTTTTT. Its translation is CASSQGRRETGELFF. The chain recombines TRBV4-1 with TRBJ2-2, with TRBD2 matching 7 bases. This CDR3 contains 15 residues. Looked up from germline, CDR1 is MGHRA and CDR2 is YSYEKL. V trimming: 1 base; J trimming: 5 bases; junction bases outside the gene matches: 4.

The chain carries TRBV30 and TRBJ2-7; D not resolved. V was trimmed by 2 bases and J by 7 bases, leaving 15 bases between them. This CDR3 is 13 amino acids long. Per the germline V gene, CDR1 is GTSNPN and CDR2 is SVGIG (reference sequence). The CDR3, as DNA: TGTGCCTGGAGTATAAGGCCCCCCGGGGAGCAGTACTTC. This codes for CAWSIRPPGEQYF.

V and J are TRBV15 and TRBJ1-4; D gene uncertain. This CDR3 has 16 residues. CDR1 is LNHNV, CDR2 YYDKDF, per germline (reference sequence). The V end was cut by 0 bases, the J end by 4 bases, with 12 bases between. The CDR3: CATSRDAAGYNEKLFF. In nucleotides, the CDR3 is TGTGCCACCAGCAGAGATGCCGCGGGTTATAATGAAAAACTGTTTTTT. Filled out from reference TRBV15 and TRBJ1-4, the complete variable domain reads DAMVIQNPRYQVTQFGKPVTLSCSQTLNHNVMYWYQQKSSQAPKLLFHYYDKDFNNEADTPDNFQSRRPNTSFCFLDIRSPGLGDTAMYLCATSRDAAGYNEKLFFGSGTQLSVL.

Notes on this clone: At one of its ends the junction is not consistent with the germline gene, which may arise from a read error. As DNA, the CDR3 is TGTTCCAGCAGCCCCCCGGGTGGGGCAGGAACTGAAAAACTGTTTTTT. It translates to CSSSPPGGAGTEKLFF. The J gene is TRBJ1-4, the V gene TRBV7-9; D might be TRBD1 (5 bases). Germline CDR1 and CDR2: SEHNR and FQNEAQ (reference sequence). The CDR3 runs 16 residues.

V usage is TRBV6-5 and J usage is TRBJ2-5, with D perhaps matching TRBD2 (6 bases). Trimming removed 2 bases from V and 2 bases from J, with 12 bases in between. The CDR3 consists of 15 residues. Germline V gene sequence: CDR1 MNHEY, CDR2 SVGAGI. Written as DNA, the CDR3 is TGTGCCAGCAGTTACGGGTCCAGCGGGCAAGAGACCCAGTACTTC. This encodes CASSYGSSGQETQYF.

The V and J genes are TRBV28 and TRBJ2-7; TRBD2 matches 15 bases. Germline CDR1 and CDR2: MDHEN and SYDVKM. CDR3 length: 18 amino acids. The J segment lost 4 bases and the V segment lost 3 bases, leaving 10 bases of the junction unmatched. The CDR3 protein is CASSFGTSGGSAPYEQYF. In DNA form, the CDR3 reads TGTGCCAGCAGTTTTGGGACTAGCGGGGGGTCCGCTCCGTACGAGCAGTACTTC.

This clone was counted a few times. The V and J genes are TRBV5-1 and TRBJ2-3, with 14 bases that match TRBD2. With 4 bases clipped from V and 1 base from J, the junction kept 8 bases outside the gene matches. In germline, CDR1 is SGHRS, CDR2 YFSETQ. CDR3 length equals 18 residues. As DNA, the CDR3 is TGCGCCAGCAGCCGCGGGACTAGCGGGGGTGCTGGCACAGATACGCAGTATTTT. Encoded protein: CASSRGTSGGAGTDTQYF.

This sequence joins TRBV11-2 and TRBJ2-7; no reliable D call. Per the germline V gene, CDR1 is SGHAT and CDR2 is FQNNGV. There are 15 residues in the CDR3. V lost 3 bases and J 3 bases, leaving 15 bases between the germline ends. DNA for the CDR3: TGTGCCAGCAGCTTTGGTTCCGTCAGAGGCTACGAGCAGTACTTC. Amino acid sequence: CASSFGSVRGYEQYF. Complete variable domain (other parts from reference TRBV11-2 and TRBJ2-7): EAGVAQSPRYKIIEKRQSVAFWCNPISGHATLYWYQQILGQGPKLLIQFQNNGVVDDSQLPKDRFSAERLKGVDSTLKIQPAKLEDSAVYLCASSFGSVRGYEQYFGPGTRLTVT.

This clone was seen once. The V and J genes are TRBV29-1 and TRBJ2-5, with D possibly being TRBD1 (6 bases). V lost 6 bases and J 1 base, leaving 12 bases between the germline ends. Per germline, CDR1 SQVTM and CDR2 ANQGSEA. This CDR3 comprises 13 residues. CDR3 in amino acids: CSVAGAPQETQYF. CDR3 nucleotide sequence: TGCAGCGTAGCAGGGGCACCCCAAGAGACCCAGTACTTC.

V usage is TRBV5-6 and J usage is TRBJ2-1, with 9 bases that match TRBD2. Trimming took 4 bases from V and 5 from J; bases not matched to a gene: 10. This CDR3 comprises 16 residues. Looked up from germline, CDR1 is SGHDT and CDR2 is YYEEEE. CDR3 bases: TGTGCCAGCAGCCCCGTTCGACTAGCGGCCGACAATGAGCAGTTCTTC. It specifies CASSPVRLAADNEQFF.